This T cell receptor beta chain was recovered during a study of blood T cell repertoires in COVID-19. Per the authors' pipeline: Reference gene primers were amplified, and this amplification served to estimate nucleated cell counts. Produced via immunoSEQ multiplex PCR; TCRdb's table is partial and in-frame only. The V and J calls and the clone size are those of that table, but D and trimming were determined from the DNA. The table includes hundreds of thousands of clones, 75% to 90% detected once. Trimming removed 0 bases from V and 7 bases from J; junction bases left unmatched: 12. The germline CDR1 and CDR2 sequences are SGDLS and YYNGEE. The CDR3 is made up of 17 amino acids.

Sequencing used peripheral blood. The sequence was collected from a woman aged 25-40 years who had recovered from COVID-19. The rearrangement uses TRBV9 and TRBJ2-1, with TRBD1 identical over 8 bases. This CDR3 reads CASSVAGDWTGRNEQFF. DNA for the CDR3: TGTGCCAGCAGCGTAGCTGGGGACTGGACAGGGAGAAATGAGCAGTTCTTC.